Only a few counts were recorded for the clone carrying this T cell receptor beta chain. The limits of the CDR3 on the DNA are not certain, so only TCRdb's listed CDR3 is given. This record belongs to a study of blood T cell repertoires in COVID-19. Study overall: Samples representing acute and convalescent COVID-19 were sourced from the United States, Italy and Spain.

The germline gives CDR1 SGHRS, CDR2 YFSETQ. The CDR3 length is 15 residues, termini included. Measured with immunoSEQ multiplex PCR; TCRdb has only the in-frame clones, and not every one. Seen here are fewer than 200,000 clones, about four fifths observed once, and the top ten hold over 7.5%. The receptor was isolated from a woman aged 70-85 years with acute or convalescent COVID-19. Sequencing was done on a sample of peripheral blood. J is TRBJ2-1 and V is TRBV5-1; no check of the table's D call, TRBD2, against the DNA was made. The CDR3 loop reads CASSLRVASGTLSVF.